These 21 T cell receptor beta chains originate from one sample sequenced in a study of blood T cells in healthy people across ages. Then a second PCR, running about 6 to 11 cycles, was carried out with a sample-barcoded 5' primer and a J-beta primer mix. TCRdb ran MiXCR on the 5' RACE reads and lists one entry per CDR3 protein. The table lists roughly 680,000 distinct CDR3 sequences, 45% to 60% of them singletons. The sample was blood. The receptor set was obtained from a woman aged 80 or over in good health.

This clonotype has at least ten counts. The chain carries TRBV29-1 and TRBJ2-1; 9 bases align to TRBD1. CDR3 length: 17 amino acids. Germline trimming cut 0 bases from V and 0 bases from J; bases unmatched to any gene: 6. The germline CDR1 and CDR2 sequences are SQVTM and ANQGSEA. CDR3 nucleotides: TGCAGCGTTGAAGATAGACAGGGGGACCGCTCCTACAATGAGCAGTTCTTC. Residues: CSVEDRQGDRSYNEQFF.

This clonotype has a count of ten or more. V and J are TRBV9 and TRBJ2-1, with a weak D call TRBD2 (7 bases). CDR1 and CDR2 (germline): SGDLS, YYNGEE. V lost 0 bases, J lost 7 bases, and 17 bases lay in between. The length of the CDR3 is 16 residues. As DNA, the CDR3 is TGTGCCAGCAGCGTAGCGGGTGCGGGGGCTCGGAATGAGCAGTTCTTC. Translation: CASSVAGAGARNEQFF.

On this clonotype itself: This may stem from a read error, because a much larger clone lies one nucleotide away. The chain is built from TRBV12-3 or TRBV12-4 and TRBJ2-5; TRBD2 agrees at 13 bases. There are 17 residues in the CDR3. The ends lost 7 bases at V and 11 bases at J; junction bases unmatched: 19. The CDR3 bases are TGTGCCAGCACCCCACTAGCGGGAGGGCGGGGGTACAATGAGCAGTACTTC. Its protein product is CASTPLAGGRGYNEQYF.

This clonotype was detected ten times or more. The V call is TRBV20-1, the J call TRBJ2-7; 14 positions match TRBD2. V gave up 2 bases and J gave up 2 bases; unmatched junction bases: 20. The CDR3 contains 21 residues. Germline V gene data show CDR1 as DFQATT and CDR2 as SNEGSKA (reference sequence). DNA for the CDR3: TGCAGTGCTAGATTGCCTCTTAAACCGGGACTAGCGGGAGTAGTTACCTACGAGCAGTACTTC. It yields the protein CSARLPLKPGLAGVVTYEQYF.

This chain uses TRBV29-1 with TRBJ2-1; TRBD2 is a possible D gene (7 bases). Trimming shortened V by 3 bases and J by 3 bases, and 12 bases separated the two germline ends. This CDR3 is built from 14 residues. The germline CDR1 and CDR2 sequences are SQVTM and ANQGSEA. The CDR3 DNA reads as TGCAGCGTTGAGGGGGGGCATGACTACAATGAGCAGTTCTTC. It specifies CSVEGGHDYNEQFF.

This clonotype showed up just once. V usage is TRBV14 and J usage is TRBJ2-2; D unresolved. Germline CDR1 SGHDN, CDR2 FVKESK. This CDR3 contains 13 residues. Trimming pared 3 bases from V and 4 bases from J, leaving 6 bases between. For the CDR3, the DNA is TGTGCCAGCAGCCAGGATATCACCGGGGAGCTGTTTTTT. It translates to CASSQDITGELFF. Combining the CDR3 with reference TRBV14 and TRBJ2-2 gives the whole variable domain EAGVTQFPSHSVIEKGQTVTLRCDPISGHDNLYWYRRVMGKEIKFLLHFVKESKQDESGMPNNRFLAERTGGTYSTLKVQPAELEDSGVYFCASSQDITGELFFGEGSRLTVL.

This clonotype has a count of ten or more. The chain joins TRBV10-3 to TRBJ2-7; 8 bases fit TRBD2. Trimming removed 6 bases from V and 6 bases from J; junction bases left unmatched: 7. There are 13 residues in the CDR3. Germline V gene sequence: CDR1 ENHRY, CDR2 SYGVKD. The CDR3 protein is CAISVAGYGEQYF. For the CDR3, the DNA is TGTGCCATCAGCGTAGCGGGATACGGCGAGCAGTACTTC.

A word on this clonotype: Possible read error: a much larger clone is one base away. The chain uses TRBV12-3 or TRBV12-4 and TRBJ2-3, with a tentative D call TRBD1 (5 bases). V lost 9 bases, J lost 4 bases, and 14 bases lay in between. CDR3 length: 13 amino acids. The CDR3 here is CASAPDTADTQYF. The CDR3, as DNA: TGTGCCAGTGCACCGGACACAGCAGATACGCAGTATTTT.

This clonotype appeared once. The chain couples TRBV7-9 to TRBJ2-7; a possible D gene is TRBD2 (6 bases). Trimming removed 1 base at V and 0 bases at J, with 13 bases between. The CDR3 is made up of 16 amino acids. The germline CDR1 and CDR2 sequences are SEHNR and FQNEAQ (reference sequence). CDR3 in amino acids: CASSLGPAGISYEQYF. The CDR3 DNA follows: TGTGCCAGCAGCTTAGGACCAGCGGGTATCTCCTACGAGCAGTACTTC. Full variable domain (outside the CDR3, taken from reference TRBV7-9 and TRBJ2-7): DTGVSQNPRHKITKRGQNVTFRCDPISEHNRLYWYRQTLGQGPEFLTYFQNEAQLEKSRLLSDRFSAERPKGSFSTLEIQRTEQGDSAMYLCASSLGPAGISYEQYFGPGTRLTVT.

This clonotype was counted a few times. V gene TRBV29-1 combines with J gene TRBJ1-1, with D uncertain. The CDR3 has 14 amino acids. Germline V gene data show CDR1 as SQVTM and CDR2 as ANQGSEA. The germline V and J ends were trimmed by 3 bases and 11 bases, with 22 bases remaining between them. CDR3 sequence reads: CSVDANSQVARAFF. The DNA of the CDR3 is TGCAGCGTTGACGCGAATAGCCAGGTTGCCCGGGCTTTCTTT. The full variable domain, in which reference TRBV29-1 and TRBJ1-1 provide the parts outside the CDR3, is SAVISQKPSRDICQRGTSLTIQCQVDSQVTMMFWYRQQPGQSLTLIATANQGSEATYESGFVIDKFPISRPNLTFSTLTVSNMSPEDSSIYLCSVDANSQVARAFFGQGTRLTVV.

For the CDR3, the DNA is TGTGCCAGCAATCTAGGGACGGGGATCAACCAGCCCCAGCATTTT. This encodes CASNLGTGINQPQHF. The rearrangement joins TRBV27 to TRBJ1-5, with D perhaps matching TRBD1 (5 bases). The germline V gene has CDR1 MNHEY and CDR2 SMNVEV (reference sequence). CDR3 length: 15 amino acids. V lost 7 bases to trimming and J lost 7 bases, with 20 bases between them.

This clonotype was seen at least ten times. The genes are TRBV10-1 and TRBJ2-1; D unclear. The germline V and J ends were trimmed by 4 bases and 8 bases, with 18 bases remaining between them. Germline CDR1 is WNHNN and CDR2 is SYGVQD (reference sequence). This CDR3 has 15 residues. This CDR3 reads CASSAEPAAEDEQFF. The CDR3 DNA is TGCGCCAGCAGTGCTGAGCCGGCCGCCGAGGATGAGCAGTTCTTC.

The chain is built from TRBV20-1 and TRBJ1-6; 7 bases align to TRBD1. Losses at the gene ends were 3 bases for V and 6 bases for J; bases not matched to a gene: 8. From germline, CDR1 is DFQATT and CDR2 SNEGSKA (reference sequence). This CDR3 is 15 amino acids long. In nucleotides, the CDR3 is TGCAGTGCTAGGTACAGGGGCAGTAGTAATTCACCCCTCCACTTT. This translates into CSARYRGSSNSPLHF.

This clonotype came up many times. This chain links TRBV28 with TRBJ2-3; D may be TRBD2 (6 bases). The germline V gene encodes CDR1 MDHEN and CDR2 SYDVKM. Trimming cost V 5 bases and J 3 bases, with 18 bases left between them. The CDR3 totals 16 residues. The CDR3: CASSRPSVGRTDTQYF. CDR3 nucleotides: TGTGCCAGCAGTCGACCTAGCGTGGGGCGGACAGATACGCAGTATTTT. The full variable domain, rest sourced from reference TRBV28 and TRBJ2-3, is DVKVTQSSRYLVKRTGEKVFLECVQDMDHENMFWYRQDPGLGLRLIYFSYDVKMKEKGDIPEGYSVSREKKERFSLILESASTNQTSMYLCASSRPSVGRTDTQYFGPGTRLTVL.

Concerning this clonotype itself: At one of its ends the junction is not consistent with the germline gene, which may arise from a read error. The chain recombines TRBV3-1 with TRBJ1-2; D unresolved. Looked up from germline, CDR1 is LGHDT and CDR2 is YNNKEL (reference sequence). This CDR3 is built from 13 residues. This chain's CDR3 is CASSHPGIYGCTF. The CDR3 DNA reads as TGTGCCAGCAGCCACCCCGGGATCTATGGCTGCACCTTC.

This clonotype was recorded a few times. A much larger clonotype is one base distant, so this may be a read error. The chain is built from TRBV12-3 or TRBV12-4 and TRBJ2-5; D is uncertain. This CDR3 comprises 12 residues. Trimming shortened V by 4 bases and J by 11 bases, and 14 bases separated the two germline ends. CDR3 sequence: CASSSRWNEQYF. As DNA, the CDR3 is TGTGCCAGCAGTTCTAGGTGGAATGAGCAGTACTTC.

In regard to this clonotype: This may come from a read error, since a much larger clone is one base off. The V call is TRBV11-2, the J call TRBJ2-3; no reliable D call. The CDR3 covers 14 residues. From germline, CDR1 is SGHAT and CDR2 FQNNGV. The CDR3 protein is CANSSRVSTDTQYF. CDR3 bases: TGTGCCAACAGCTCTCGGGTCTCCACAGATACGCAGTATTTT.

The table lists this clonotype with many counts. The chain couples TRBV18 to TRBJ1-2; D unclear. Germline values: CDR1 KGHSH, CDR2 LQKENI. Trimming took off 5 bases at V and 4 bases at J, with 11 bases between the two ends. CDR3 length: 13 amino acids. The CDR3 protein is CASSTGEFYGYTF. The CDR3 nucleotides read TGTGCCAGCTCAACTGGCGAGTTCTATGGCTACACCTTC.

Here the CDR3 reads CASTKGRGTGELFF. In DNA form, the CDR3 reads TGTGCCAGCACAAAGGGGCGAGGGACCGGGGAGCTGTTTTTT. The rearrangement joins TRBV28 to TRBJ2-2; D tentatively fits TRBD1 or TRBD2 (5 bases each). The CDR3 totals 14 residues. The V end was cut by 7 bases, the J end by 5 bases, with 14 bases between. The V gene's germline CDR1 is MDHEN and CDR2 SYDVKM.

Many counts were recorded for this clonotype. This may come from a read error, since a much larger clone is one base off. The rearrangement uses TRBV6-5 and TRBJ2-7; TRBD2 might be the D (5 bases). The CDR3 sequence is 13 residues long. The germline V gene encodes CDR1 MNHEY and CDR2 SVGAGI. The CDR3 protein is CASSDSGADEQYF. CDR3 coding DNA: TGTGCCAGCAGTGACTCTGGAGCGGATGAGCAGTACTTC.

The chain couples TRBV2 to TRBJ2-3; 8 bases fit TRBD1. The CDR3 runs 14 residues. CDR1 is SNHLY, CDR2 FYNNEI, per germline. Trimming cost V 8 bases and J 0 bases; bases outside gene matches: 4. The CDR3 DNA follows: TGTGCCAGCCCTACAGGGGGTAGCACAGATACGCAGTATTTT. This translates into CASPTGGSTDTQYF. The full variable domain, with the rest looked up from reference TRBV2 and TRBJ2-3, is EPEVTQTPSHQVTQMGQEVILRCVPISNHLYFYWYRQILGQKVEFLVSFYNNEISEKSEIFDDQFSVERPDGSNFTLKIRSTKLEDSAMYFCASPTGGSTDTQYFGPGTRLTVL.